What follows are 21 T cell receptor beta chains derived from one specimen sequenced in a study of T cell responses to AZD1222 COVID-19 vaccine. This table comes from immunoSEQ multiplex PCR, and its TCRdb copy is limited to in-frame clones, with some not included. This repertoire shows approximately 140,000 clones, 80% to 95% found once; its top ten account for 0.85% to 1.2%. The material was peripheral blood, obtained 28 days after the second AZD1222 dose. The receptors were sampled from an adult who received the AZD1222 COVID-19 vaccine.

V is TRBV5-1 and J is TRBJ1-3; D not resolved. Germline V lookup: CDR1 SGHRS, CDR2 YFSETQ. This CDR3 has 14 residues. Trimming removed 7 bases from V and 0 bases from J, with 11 bases in between. This chain's CDR3 is CASHDGSSGNTIYF. The CDR3 DNA is TGCGCCAGCCACGACGGGAGCTCTGGAAACACCATATATTTT.

The chain employs TRBV3-1 (or the pseudogene TRBV3-2) and TRBJ1-3; D is unresolved. The CDR3 is made up of 14 amino acids. Per the germline V gene, CDR1 is LGHDT and CDR2 is YNNKEL (reference sequence). V was trimmed by 6 bases and J by 0 bases, leaving 9 bases between them. In DNA form, the CDR3 reads TGTGCCAGCAGAGCAAGCCGCTCTGGAAACACCATATATTTT. Amino acid sequence: CASRASRSGNTIYF.

J is TRBJ2-3 and V is TRBV11-3; 8 bases agree with TRBD1. This CDR3 comprises 18 residues. The junction had 17 bases not matched to a gene; V was cut back by 4 bases and J by 5 bases. CDR1 is SGHNT, CDR2 YENEEA, per germline. The CDR3 loop is CASSSLKDRVEKGDTQYF. The CDR3 DNA is TGTGCCAGCAGCTCACTTAAGGACAGGGTGGAGAAGGGAGATACGCAGTATTTT.

This sequence joins TRBV27 and TRBJ2-7; TRBD2 matches 9 bases. V was pared by 4 bases and J by 5 bases, with 6 bases of the junction left unmatched. Germline V gene lookup returns CDR1 MNHEY and CDR2 SMNVEV (reference sequence). The CDR3 length is 14 residues. The CDR3 DNA is TGTGCCAGCAGTTATAGGTCTAGCGGGGACGAGCAGTACTTC. Residues: CASSYRSSGDEQYF.

This chain joins TRBV3-1 (or the pseudogene TRBV3-2) and TRBJ1-1, with 10 bases matching TRBD1. V dropped 0 bases and J dropped 4; count of bases not matched to a gene: 5. Germline CDR1 LGHDT, CDR2 YNNKEL (reference sequence). The CDR3 totals 16 residues. As DNA, the CDR3 is TGTGCCAGCAGCCAAGATAGGCGGACAGGGGGCACTGAAGCTTTCTTT. Protein sequence: CASSQDRRTGGTEAFF.

This clone was seen a single time. The V gene is TRBV4-3, the J gene TRBJ2-2; 13 bases line up with TRBD2. Germline-derived CDR1 and CDR2 are LGHNA and YSLEER. The CDR3 has 21 amino acids. The J segment lost 7 bases and the V segment lost 4 bases, leaving 21 bases of the junction unmatched. Here the CDR3 reads CASSLTTGDRTRTSGSGELFF. CDR3 in DNA: TGCGCCAGCAGCCTTACGACAGGGGATAGGACTAGGACTAGCGGGAGCGGGGAGCTGTTTTTT.

J is TRBJ2-2 and V is TRBV5-1; TRBD1 might be the D (5 bases). CDR1 is SGHRS, CDR2 YFSETQ, per germline. The CDR3 is 15 residues long. Trimming stripped 5 bases from V and 0 bases from J, with 11 bases between. The CDR3 coding sequence is TGCGCCAGCAGGAAAGACAGTACGAACACCGGGGAGCTGTTTTTT. This translates into CASRKDSTNTGELFF.

The CDR3 DNA reads TGTGCCAGCAGCCTCTACCCCTGGGCTAGCGGGGTTTCCTACGAGCAGTACTTC. It yields the protein CASSLYPWASGVSYEQYF. The chain recombines TRBV7-3 with TRBJ2-7, with 9 bases fitting TRBD2. This CDR3 region has 18 residues. Germline CDR1 is SGHTA and CDR2 is FQGTGA. Trimming removed 5 bases from V and 1 base from J; junction bases left unmatched: 15.

The V and J genes are TRBV7-2 and TRBJ2-7; D gene unclear. V lost 1 base and J 3 bases, leaving 7 bases between the germline ends. Looked up from germline, CDR1 is SGHTA and CDR2 is FQGNSA. CDR3 length equals 13 residues. The CDR3 loop reads CASSLDTDYEQYF. As DNA, the CDR3 is TGTGCCAGCAGCTTAGATACGGACTACGAGCAGTACTTC. Looking up the rest from reference TRBV7-2 and TRBJ2-7 gives the full variable domain: GAGVSQSPSNKVTEKGKDVELRCDPISGHTALYWYRQSLGQGLEFLIYFQGNSAPDKSGLPSDRFSAERTGGSVSTLTIQRTQQEDSAVYLCASSLDTDYEQYFGPGTRLTVT.

This clone appeared a few times. This CDR3 reads CASGTTLLNEQYF. CDR3 DNA sequence: TGTGCCAGTGGGACTACCCTTCTAAATGAGCAGTACTTC. The rearrangement links TRBV19 to TRBJ2-7; 7 bases line up with TRBD2. The CDR3 contains 13 residues. In germline, CDR1 is LNHDA, CDR2 SQIVND (reference sequence). J lost 7 bases, V lost 8 bases, and 11 bases had no gene match.

The CDR3 region has the DNA TGTGCCAGCAGCTTGGGACAGCTTATCTATGGCTACACCTTC. It encodes CASSLGQLIYGYTF. This rearrangement joins TRBV5-4 to TRBJ1-2; the D gene is possibly TRBD1 (5 bases). Germline CDR1 SGHNT, CDR2 YYREEE (reference sequence). V gave up 0 bases and J gave up 4 bases, with 10 bases separating them. There are 14 residues in the CDR3.

The chain combines TRBV4-2 with TRBJ2-2; 10 bases map to TRBD2. Unmatched junction bases numbered 6, after V lost 2 bases and J lost 6 bases. The CDR3 has 16 residues. Germline V gene data show CDR1 as LGHNA and CDR2 as YNFKEQ. CDR3 bases: TGTGCCAGCAGCCAAAATACCGGGACTAGCGCCGGGGAGCTGTTTTTT. This encodes CASSQNTGTSAGELFF.

This clone was seen just once. The rearrangement uses TRBV5-1 and TRBJ2-7; weak D call: TRBD1 (5 bases). Trimming cost V 5 bases and J 1 base, with 10 bases left between them. CDR3 length: 13 residues. The germline V gene has CDR1 SGHRS and CDR2 YFSETQ. This CDR3 reads CASSQRGSYEQYF. The CDR3 DNA sequence: TGCGCCAGCAGTCAAAGGGGATCCTACGAGCAGTACTTC.

The CDR3 region is CASSHGLNQPQHF. In DNA, the CDR3 is TGTGCCAGCAGCCACGGCCTCAATCAGCCCCAGCATTTT. The J gene is TRBJ1-5, the V gene TRBV7-9, with D hard to call. V was pared by 5 bases and J by 3 bases, with 8 bases between. Germline loops: CDR1 SEHNR, CDR2 FQNEAQ (reference sequence). The CDR3 extends over 13 amino acids. The full variable domain, rest sourced from reference TRBV7-9 and TRBJ1-5, is DTGVSQNPRHKITKRGQNVTFRCDPISEHNRLYWYRQTLGQGPEFLTYFQNEAQLEKSRLLSDRFSAERPKGSFSTLEIQRTEQGDSAMYLCASSHGLNQPQHFGDGTRLSIL.

The chain uses TRBV18 and TRBJ2-2; D is unresolved. The CDR3 consists of 15 residues. Germline-derived CDR1 and CDR2 are KGHSH and LQKENI. Trimming pared 3 bases from V and 2 bases from J, leaving 10 bases between. CDR3 sequence: CASSPFTDNTGELFF. The CDR3, as DNA: TGTGCCAGCTCACCCTTCACTGATAACACCGGGGAGCTGTTTTTT.

The V and J genes are TRBV6-4 and TRBJ2-3; D gene uncertain. In germline, CDR1 is MRHNA, CDR2 SNTAGT. Trimming left V 0 bases short and J 2 bases short, with 9 bases between. This CDR3 spans 15 amino acids. The CDR3 protein is CASSDSDAYTDTQYF. CDR3 nucleotides: TGTGCCAGCAGTGACTCAGATGCATACACAGATACGCAGTATTTT.

The chain links TRBV4-3 to TRBJ2-3; 10 bases map to TRBD2. Germline trimming cut 3 bases from V and 7 bases from J; bases unmatched to any gene: 10. Germline V gives CDR1 LGHNA, CDR2 YSLEER. The CDR3 loop spans 16 amino acids. The chain's CDR3 is CASSQDPSGGIHTQYF. The CDR3 nucleotides are TGCGCCAGCAGCCAGGACCCTAGCGGGGGCATTCATACGCAGTATTTT.

The rearrangement joins TRBV19 to TRBJ1-4, with unresolved D. The CDR3 contains 11 residues. The germline V gene has CDR1 LNHDA and CDR2 SQIVND (reference sequence). The germline V and J ends were trimmed by 5 bases and 7 bases, with 5 bases remaining between them. The CDR3 DNA sequence: TGTGCCAGTAGTCCCGGTGAAAAACTGTTTTTT. Its translation: CASSPGEKLFF.

The gene calls are TRBV3-1 (or the pseudogene TRBV3-2) and TRBJ1-2; TRBD1 might be the D (5 bases). This CDR3 has 15 residues. Trimming removed 2 bases at V and 4 bases at J, with 14 bases between. Per the germline V gene, CDR1 is LGHDT and CDR2 is YNNKEL (reference sequence). The chain's CDR3 is CASSQSSGLFYGYTF. As DNA, the CDR3 is TGTGCCAGCAGCCAATCGTCAGGGCTCTTCTATGGCTACACCTTC.

The genes are TRBV28 and TRBJ2-2; D call uncertain. Germline V CDR1 and CDR2: MDHEN, SYDVKM. With 0 bases removed from V and 7 bases from J, the gap between germline ends came to 3 bases. The CDR3 runs to 12 residues. The CDR3 loop is CASSLWNGELFF. The CDR3, as DNA: TGTGCCAGCAGTTTATGGAACGGGGAGCTGTTTTTT.

V gene TRBV6-2 or TRBV6-3 combines with J gene TRBJ2-5, with 10 bases aligning to TRBD2. The CDR3 has 12 residues. The germline V gene encodes CDR1 MNHEY and CDR2 SVGEGT. J was trimmed by 10 bases and V by 5 bases; bases with no gene match: 4. For the CDR3, the DNA is TGTGCCAGCAGTATCTTAGCGGGGGGCCAGTACTTC. Translated: CASSILAGGQYF.